This is a list of T cell receptor beta chains from one sample in a study of T-cell memory formation after mild COVID-19. TCRdb re-called the 5' RACE reads with MiXCR, one entry per CDR3 protein. The top ten hold over 2% of the sample, which has almost 250,000 distinct CDR3 sequences, 15% seen once. Sequencing input: PBMCs or a T cell subset sorted from them (not recorded which). All receptors derive from an adult woman who had mild COVID-19 (a few samples of this study predate the infection). Cell type and time point are not known. The conserved cysteine and the conserved F or W are not part of the CDR3 here. The order of the fields is J gene, V gene, CDR3 protein.

TRBJ1-4 TRBV4-2 ASRDPGQGDEKLF
TRBJ1-5 TRBV12-3/TRBV12-4 ASSPQGIGNQPQH
TRBJ1-1 TRBV4-1 ASSQGNFGTEAF
TRBJ2-7 TRBV4-1 ASSQRGQFSYEQY
TRBJ1-1 TRBV6-1 ASRRGVTEAF
TRBJ1-5 TRBV12-3/TRBV12-4 ASSRRNNQPQH
TRBJ1-5 TRBV18 ASSPIASGQPQH
TRBJ2-2 TRBV7-9 ASSFGKGATTLNTGELF
TRBJ1-1 TRBV18 ASYQGMNTEAF
TRBJ1-1 TRBV3-1 ASSLPNRGRTEAF
TRBJ1-6 TRBV5-1 ASSFLQGNSPLH
TRBJ2-7 TRBV5-1 ASSSRTGDDEQY
TRBJ2-1 TRBV5-1 ASSLEGGTINEQF
TRBJ2-7 TRBV7-8 ASSPVVVVGQTFYEQY
TRBJ2-3 TRBV24-1 ATSDQGQVLTDTQY
TRBJ2-1 TRBV6-1 ASSAGRQGPYNEQF
TRBJ1-5 TRBV12-3/TRBV12-4 ASSLTKPVGNQPQH
TRBJ1-2 TRBV12-3/TRBV12-4 ASSKELGGYT
TRBJ2-3 TRBV4-2 ASSQGPGYSTDTQY
TRBJ2-7 TRBV4-1 ASSQPGNTPLEQY
TRBJ2-5 TRBV11-2 ASSPFGTSGQETQY
TRBJ2-7 TRBV5-1 ASRGGGQPTYEQY
TRBJ2-2 TRBV20-1 SARDTAGGYDTGELF
TRBJ1-2 TRBV7-8 ASSPDRDSKANYGYT
TRBJ2-7 TRBV18 ASSPITGQGQGTYEQY
TRBJ2-5 TRBV14 ASSQELSLAGIETQY
TRBJ1-1 TRBV5-1 ASSPKRGGPNTEAF
TRBJ2-5 TRBV29-1 SVSGGERKNGETQY
TRBJ1-4 TRBV12-3/TRBV12-4 ASSPGQGVKKLF
TRBJ2-2 TRBV7-3 ASSLQPAGGTGELF
TRBJ2-2 TRBV9 ASSVNSVGTGELF
TRBJ2-7 TRBV30 AWSQPDRYEQY
TRBJ1-3 TRBV15 ATSRDLQRGNTIY
TRBJ1-6 TRBV5-3 ARSSRQEGSYNSPLH
TRBJ2-1 TRBV7-2 ASSLERTVNEQF
TRBJ1-2 TRBV18 ASSQRRDGYT